Listed here are 6 T cell receptor beta chains from one sample, sequenced in a study of blood T cell repertoires in COVID-19. Data came from immunoSEQ multiplex PCR; TCRdb stores just in-frame clones and leaves some out. The sample includes more than 60,000 clones, over 80% of them seen just once. The sequencing input was peripheral blood. These receptors were collected from a man aged 45 to 65 with acute or convalescent COVID-19.

The chain couples TRBV5-5 to TRBJ1-5; possible D gene TRBD1, 5 bases. Germline assignment: CDR1 SGHKS and CDR2 YYEKEE (reference sequence). The CDR3 has 14 amino acids. V lost 4 bases and J lost 6, with 14 bases in between. The CDR3 loop is CASSPGGGGQPQHF. The CDR3 DNA is TGTGCCAGCAGCCCTGGGGGGGGAGGTCAGCCCCAGCATTTT.

V is TRBV6-5 and J is TRBJ2-7; 9 nucleotides align to TRBD1. The CDR3 length is 14 residues. V trimming: 2 bases; J trimming: 6 bases; junction bases outside the gene matches: 5. Germline CDR1 reads MNHEY; CDR2 reads SVGAGI. This CDR3 is CASSYGGQGTEQYF. The CDR3 DNA reads as TGTGCCAGCAGTTACGGAGGACAGGGGACCGAGCAGTACTTC.

The V and J genes are TRBV12-3 or TRBV12-4 and TRBJ2-7; D unresolved. With 3 bases removed from V and 12 bases from J, the gap between germline ends came to 15 bases. The CDR3 spans 12 residues. The CDR3, as DNA: TGTGCCAGCAGTTTTGAACGGAGCCGACGGTACTTC. It specifies CASSFERSRRYF.

The rearrangement links TRBV19 to TRBJ1-1, with TRBD1 matching 7 bases. With V trimmed by 3 bases and J by 6 bases, 19 bases remained unmatched. This CDR3 region has 18 residues. CDR1 and CDR2 from the germline V gene are LNHDA and SQIVND (reference sequence). In DNA form, the CDR3 reads TGTGCCAGTAGTATTGGGCCCCTGAGGCGGAGGGGGCGGCCTGAAGCTTTCTTT. This sequence encodes CASSIGPLRRRGRPEAFF.

This rearrangement joins TRBV7-2 to TRBJ1-1; perhaps TRBD1 as D (5 bases). Trimming stripped 2 bases from V and 3 bases from J, with 13 bases between. The V gene's germline CDR1 is SGHTA and CDR2 FQGNSA. The CDR3 sequence is 15 residues long. CDR3 residues: CASSLRGMEDTEAFF. The CDR3 nucleotides read TGTGCCAGCAGCTTACGGGGGATGGAGGACACTGAAGCTTTCTTT. Full variable domain (rest looked up from reference TRBV7-2 and TRBJ1-1): GAGVSQSPSNKVTEKGKDVELRCDPISGHTALYWYRQSLGQGLEFLIYFQGNSAPDKSGLPSDRFSAERTGGSVSTLTIQRTQQEDSAVYLCASSLRGMEDTEAFFGQGTRLTVV.

This clone turned up a few times. V usage is TRBV3-1 (or the pseudogene TRBV3-2) and J usage is TRBJ1-4; D possibly corresponds to TRBD1 (6 bases). The V end was cut by 4 bases, the J end by 8 bases, with 14 bases between. Germline CDR1 and CDR2: LGHDT and YNNKEL (reference sequence). This CDR3 comprises 14 residues. DNA for the CDR3: TGTGCCAGCAGCCTTGACAGGATAGGGGAAAAACTGTTTTTT. Amino acids: CASSLDRIGEKLFF.